This T cell receptor (beta chain) was sequenced during a study of spatial heterogeneity in lung cancer. Study-level background: Available follow-up PBMC samples were sequenced, at a median of around two years post-resection.

This CDR3 region has 12 residues. Trimming left V 1 base short and J 4 bases short, with 3 bases between. CDR1 is SGHDT and CDR2 is YYEEEE in the germline V gene. Time point described: blood at routine non-recurrence follow-up after resection. Carried by each TCR cDNA molecule was a unique molecular identifier. In TCRdb, the 5' RACE reads were re-called with MiXCR into one record per CDR3 protein. Among fewer than 50,000 distinct CDR3 sequences listed, 8% to 11% were seen once. This clonotype originated in a female donor with early-stage non-small cell lung cancer. The V call is TRBV5-6, the J call TRBJ1-3, with D unresolved. Specimen: PBMCs, collected at follow-up. CDR3 region: CASSLMGNTIYF. In nucleotides, the CDR3 is TGTGCCAGCAGCTTGATGGGAAACACCATATATTTT. Together with reference TRBV5-6 and TRBJ1-3, the CDR3 gives the full variable domain: DAGVTQSPTHLIKTRGQQVTLRCSPKSGHDTVSWYQQALGQGPQFIFQYYEEEERQRGNFPDRFSGHQFPNYSSELNVNALLLGDSALYLCASSLMGNTIYFGEGSWLTVV.